The 22 T cell receptor beta chains given below trace back to one sample, sequenced in a study of T cell changes during pregnancy in multiple sclerosis. Sequenced by immunoSEQ multiplex PCR; TCRdb stores in-frame clones only, minus some. The profile shows about 60,000 clones, 91% of them singletons. This specimen consisted of CD4+ T cells from peripheral blood mononuclear cells, obtained in the first trimester of pregnancy. The source is a female donor with multiple sclerosis, enrolled in a pregnancy study.

The chain is built from TRBV4-1 and TRBJ2-3, with TRBD2 matching 12 bases. J gave up 4 bases and V 0 bases, and 5 bases lay outside the gene matches. The CDR3 loop spans 17 amino acids. Germline CDR1 MGHRA, CDR2 YSYEKL. The CDR3 protein is CASSQDASGGASDTQYF. The CDR3 DNA follows: TGCGCCAGCAGCCAAGATGCTAGCGGGGGGGCATCAGATACGCAGTATTTT.

The chain joins TRBV11-1 to TRBJ2-7; 8 positions agree with TRBD1. V lost 5 bases and J lost 2; bases outside the gene matches: 11. The CDR3 runs 16 residues. Germline assignment: CDR1 SGHAT and CDR2 FQDESV (reference sequence). The CDR3 reads CASSKRPGQETYEQYF. In DNA, the CDR3 is TGTGCCAGCAGCAAACGACCGGGACAGGAGACCTACGAGCAGTACTTC.

The V gene is TRBV5-1, the J gene TRBJ2-3, with 11 bases lining up with TRBD2. CDR1 is SGHRS, CDR2 YFSETQ, per germline. The V and J ends lost 1 base and 4 bases, in that order; junction bases with no gene match: 5. This CDR3 contains 16 residues. The CDR3 here is CASSLRSSGGSDTQYF. CDR3 nucleotides: TGCGCCAGCAGCTTGCGGTCTAGCGGGGGGTCAGATACGCAGTATTTT.

The rearrangement uses TRBV11-2 and TRBJ2-3; 10 bases fit TRBD2. V was clipped by 2 bases and J by 2 bases; unmatched bases: 4. This CDR3 has 16 residues. The germline V gene has CDR1 SGHAT and CDR2 FQNNGV. CDR3: CASSLISGGYTDTQYF. CDR3 bases: TGTGCCAGCAGCTTAATTAGCGGGGGGTACACAGATACGCAGTATTTT.

The chain employs TRBV6-6 and TRBJ1-2; the D gene is possibly TRBD1 (5 bases). Trimming took off 6 bases at V and 4 bases at J, with 12 bases between the two ends. CDR3 length: 13 amino acids. Looked up from germline, CDR1 is MNHNY and CDR2 is SVGAGI (reference sequence). For the CDR3, the DNA is TGTGCCAGCAGGGCAGGGTACCCCTATGGCTACACCTTC. Translated: CASRAGYPYGYTF.

The rearrangement joins TRBV5-1 to TRBJ2-1; TRBD2 aligns across 14 bases. V shed 2 bases, J shed 5 bases, and the junction held 3 bases outside the gene matches. CDR3 length equals 16 residues. CDR1 is SGHRS, CDR2 YFSETQ, per germline. As DNA, the CDR3 is TGCGCCAGCAGCTTTGGACTAGCGGGGGGCAACAATGAGCAGTTCTTC. It encodes CASSFGLAGGNNEQFF.

The chain employs TRBV7-9 and TRBJ1-4; perhaps TRBD1 as D (5 bases). Germline lookup yields CDR1 SEHNR and CDR2 FQNEAQ (reference sequence). V dropped 7 bases and J dropped 8 bases, with 17 bases sitting between them. The CDR3 loop spans 14 amino acids. The CDR3 sequence: CASTEGSRGEKLFF. Here the CDR3 DNA reads TGTGCCAGCACCGAGGGCTCACGGGGGGAAAAACTGTTTTTT.

This clone was seen only once. V gene TRBV27 combines with J gene TRBJ2-2; D might be TRBD2 (5 bases). The germline gives CDR1 MNHEY, CDR2 SMNVEV (reference sequence). V was pared by 8 bases and J by 5 bases, with 15 bases between. This CDR3 is built from 14 residues. Written as DNA, the CDR3 is TGTGCCAGCGGGCAGGACCGGGAAACCGGGGAGCTGTTTTTT. This codes for CASGQDRETGELFF.

The rearrangement links TRBV7-3 to TRBJ2-3, with TRBD2 matching over 8 bases. From germline, CDR1 is SGHTA and CDR2 FQGTGA. The CDR3 consists of 18 residues. The V segment lost 6 bases and the J segment 7 bases; nucleotides outside the gene matches: 21. The CDR3 reads CASSREAAGGLPVNTQYF. The CDR3 nucleotides are TGTGCCAGCAGTCGTGAGGCGGCGGGGGGCCTCCCGGTGAATACGCAGTATTTT.

The rearrangement links TRBV4-3 to TRBJ1-5, with D uncertain. V shed 0 bases and J shed 5 bases, with 8 bases lying between them. The CDR3 is 14 amino acids. Germline CDR1 reads LGHNA; CDR2 reads YSLEER. The CDR3 DNA sequence: TGCGCCAGCAGCCAAGATAGCAGCTATCAGCCCCAGCATTTT. The encoded protein is CASSQDSSYQPQHF.

The chain couples TRBV7-3 to TRBJ2-1, with D uncertain. The V gene lost 5 bases and the J gene lost 8 bases, with 19 bases spanning the gap. The CDR3 extends over 15 amino acids. Germline V lookup: CDR1 SGHTA, CDR2 FQGTGA. The CDR3 region is CASSPMREAIYEQFF. The DNA for the CDR3 is TGTGCCAGCAGCCCCATGAGAGAGGCTATTTATGAGCAGTTCTTC.

The rearrangement uses TRBV6-6 and TRBJ2-1; TRBD2 is a possible D gene (6 bases). CDR1 is MNHNY, CDR2 SVGAGI, per germline (reference sequence). CDR3 length: 16 residues. V was clipped by 2 bases and J by 6 bases, with 17 bases between them. Here the CDR3 reads CASSYRRRGDVNEQFF. CDR3 coding DNA: TGTGCCAGCAGTTACCGTCGGCGGGGTGATGTCAATGAGCAGTTCTTC.

The rearrangement links TRBV6-5 to TRBJ2-5, with unresolved D. V was shortened by 0 bases and J by 0 bases, with 5 bases between the two germline ends. CDR1 is MNHEY, CDR2 SVGAGI, per germline. The CDR3 length is 14 residues. The CDR3 spells CASSYSPYQETQYF. The CDR3 nucleotides read TGTGCCAGCAGTTACTCCCCCTACCAAGAGACCCAGTACTTC.

The chain combines TRBV7-6 with TRBJ2-1; D is unresolved. The CDR3 is 14 amino acids. V was pared by 2 bases and J by 5 bases, with 10 bases between. The germline CDR1 and CDR2 sequences are SGHVS and FNYEAQ. CDR3 region: CASSLRWADNEQFF. The CDR3 nucleotides are TGTGCCAGCAGCTTAAGATGGGCAGACAATGAGCAGTTCTTC.

The chain has TRBV18 and TRBJ1-4; D is uncertain. This CDR3 spans 15 amino acids. From germline, CDR1 is KGHSH and CDR2 LQKENI. Trimming removed 6 bases from V and 3 bases from J, with 14 bases in between. The CDR3 DNA reads TGTGCCAGCTCCCCAACCATGGGAGCTAATGAAAAACTGTTTTTT. Translation gives CASSPTMGANEKLFF.

The rearrangement links TRBV18 to TRBJ1-6, with 8 positions matching TRBD1. The CDR3 consists of 14 residues. V lost 3 bases, J lost 7 bases, and 2 bases stayed unmatched. Looked up from germline, CDR1 is KGHSH and CDR2 is LQKENI. The CDR3 reads CASSPGQGNSPLHF. The CDR3 DNA sequence: TGTGCCAGCTCACCCGGACAGGGAAATTCACCCCTCCACTTT.

J is TRBJ1-3 and V is TRBV7-8; perhaps TRBD1 as D (6 bases). Germline V gene data show CDR1 as SGHVS and CDR2 as FQNEAQ. This CDR3 has 17 residues. V was trimmed by 2 bases and J by 7 bases, leaving 21 bases between them. CDR3 region: CASSLLITGTSENTIYF. The DNA of the CDR3 is TGTGCCAGCAGCTTACTTATTACCGGGACATCGGAGAACACCATATATTTT.

The chain combines TRBV7-9 with TRBJ2-7, with TRBD2 matching 7 bases. The CDR3 sequence is 16 residues long. From germline, CDR1 is SEHNR and CDR2 FQNEAQ (reference sequence). The V and J ends lost 6 bases and 1 base, in that order; junction bases with no gene match: 12. The CDR3 region has the DNA TGTGCCAGCAGTTCCCGCGGGTGGGGGGGATCCTACGAGCAGTACTTC. This sequence encodes CASSSRGWGGSYEQYF.

This chain joins TRBV7-3 and TRBJ2-3; TRBD1 matches at 10 bases. The CDR3 is made up of 16 amino acids. Germline values: CDR1 SGHTA, CDR2 FQGTGA. The junction had 8 bases not matched to a gene; V was cut back by 5 bases and J by 3 bases. The CDR3 DNA follows: TGTGCCAGCAGCCTCACCCGGGACAGGGGTACAGATACGCAGTATTTT. It is translated as CASSLTRDRGTDTQYF.

The V call is TRBV19, the J call TRBJ2-1; TRBD2 agrees at 9 bases. Losses at the gene ends were 8 bases for V and 3 bases for J; bases not matched to a gene: 5. The germline V gene has CDR1 LNHDA and CDR2 SQIVND (reference sequence). The CDR3 is made up of 14 amino acids. The CDR3 region is CASSAGGFYNEQFF. The CDR3 nucleotides are TGTGCCAGTTCAGCGGGGGGATTCTACAATGAGCAGTTCTTC.

The chain recombines TRBV19 with TRBJ1-4, with 10 bases fitting TRBD1. The V gene end was trimmed by 5 bases and the J gene end by 8 bases; junction bases not matched to a gene: 8. The CDR3 totals 15 residues. Per germline, CDR1 LNHDA and CDR2 SQIVND (reference sequence). The CDR3 bases are TGTGCCAGTAGTCCGAGGACAGGGGGAACCGAAAAACTGTTTTTT. This gives the protein CASSPRTGGTEKLFF.

V and J are TRBV29-1 and TRBJ2-1; 11 nucleotides match TRBD1. Germline CDR1 and CDR2: SQVTM and ANQGSEA. V gave up 2 bases and J gave up 6 bases; unmatched junction bases: 6. CDR3 length: 15 residues. The CDR3 loop is CSVEPRDRGINEQFF. The CDR3 DNA is TGCAGCGTTGAACCCCGGGACAGGGGGATCAATGAGCAGTTCTTC.